These T cell receptor beta chains were read from a single sample in a study of identical twins. MiXCR, applied by TCRdb to the 5' RACE reads, yields one record per CDR3 protein. The sample has roughly 500,000 distinct CDR3 sequences; under 25% are singletons. The data were also submitted as part of a second study, on T cells expressing NK-cell markers.

The sequenced material came from CD4+ T cells sorted from blood. The origin of the receptors is a woman between 18 and 30 years old in good health. CDR3s include the opening cysteine and the closing phenylalanine or tryptophan.

TRBJ2-7,15,TRBV7-8,CASRPTGTSGYEQYF
TRBJ1-6,14,TRBV7-2,CASSPSRGQSPLHF
TRBJ1-1,15,TRBV12-3/TRBV12-4,CASSPRRSANTEAFF
TRBJ2-5,13,TRBV20-1,CSAAGADQETQYF
TRBJ1-1,16,TRBV7-9,CASSGQGTLQNTEAFF
TRBJ2-7,14,TRBV20-1,CSARDLASYYEQYF
TRBJ1-1,13,TRBV29-1,CSVEVGLNTEAFF
TRBJ2-3,15,TRBV6-1,CASRETGTGGDTQYF
TRBJ2-1,17,TRBV5-1,CASSLGGTASSYNEQFF
TRBJ1-6,12,TRBV6-1,CASSEGYSPLHF
TRBJ2-7,13,TRBV6-1,CASSGGIRFEQYF
TRBJ2-7,16,TRBV20-1,CSATSPGLAGSYEQYF
TRBJ2-5,13,TRBV29-1,CSVETGPGETQYF
TRBJ2-7,14,TRBV10-3,CAISDLAGAYEQYF
TRBJ2-3,14,TRBV7-8,CASSLRTRSDTQYF
TRBJ1-1,15,TRBV4-2,CASSQGGGMNTEAFF
TRBJ2-4,15,TRBV7-8,CASSLNGRGGDIQYF
TRBJ1-6,14,TRBV6-1,CASTKRGAGSPLHF
TRBJ2-3,17,TRBV10-2,CASSGGPRDRVSDTQYF
TRBJ2-1,14,TRBV18,CASSPRLAGAATVF
TRBJ1-2,12,TRBV25-1,CASSEGVGGYTF
TRBJ2-7,14,TRBV27,CASSSSGRSYEQYF
TRBJ1-1,16,TRBV15,CATSTLRQGGSTEAFF
TRBJ1-5,16,TRBV20-1,CSARDPGRGSNQPQHF
TRBJ1-4,15,TRBV4-3,CASSVLGEGSEKLFF
TRBJ2-2,16,TRBV3-1,CASSHSPGTSTGELFF
TRBJ1-2,16,TRBV15,CATSRFRQASNYGYTF
TRBJ2-3,13,TRBV5-1,CASSLETMDTQYF
TRBJ1-5,12,TRBV29-1,CSVRDSNQPQHF
TRBJ1-2,12,TRBV7-2,CASSLQGEGYTF
TRBJ2-3,15,TRBV10-3,CAIGEVAGSTDTQYF
TRBJ1-1,11,TRBV20-1,CSADRGTEAFF
TRBJ2-2,16,TRBV12-3/TRBV12-4,CASSPRAGANTGELFF
TRBJ2-5,17,TRBV25-1,CASSERSSGVLKETQYF
TRBJ2-3,15,TRBV5-1,CASSRYPGQTDTQYF
TRBJ1-2,14,TRBV12-3/TRBV12-4,CASSSRGTVYGYTF
TRBJ2-7,15,TRBV9,CASSSSGGPNYEQYF
TRBJ2-1,12,TRBV20-1,CSASFKGQAQFF
TRBJ1-2,12,TRBV2,CASNQDSDGYTF
TRBJ1-1,11,TRBV6-5,CASSTTGRAFF
TRBJ2-2,14,TRBV7-6,CASKEDTNTGELFF
TRBJ2-1,15,TRBV7-2,CASSLMEGVYNEQFF
TRBJ2-5,14,TRBV6-5,CASSWSGVQETQYF
TRBJ2-6,17,TRBV12-3/TRBV12-4,CASSSFRGGTGANVLTF
TRBJ1-2,14,TRBV12-3/TRBV12-4,CASSFGSPNYGYTF
TRBJ1-1,17,TRBV6-1,CASRLKRDRPLNTEAFF